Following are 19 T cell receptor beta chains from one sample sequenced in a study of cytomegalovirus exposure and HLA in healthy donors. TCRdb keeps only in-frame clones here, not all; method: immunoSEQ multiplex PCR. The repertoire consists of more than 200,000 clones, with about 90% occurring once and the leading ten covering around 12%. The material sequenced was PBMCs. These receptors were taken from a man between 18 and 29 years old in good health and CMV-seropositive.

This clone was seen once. CDR3 amino acids: CASTRRVGYGYTF. CDR3 nucleotides: TGTGCCAGCACACGCAGGGTGGGATATGGCTACACCTTC. The chain has TRBV2 and TRBJ1-2; tentatively, D is TRBD1 (5 bases). The V gene's germline CDR1 is SNHLY and CDR2 FYNNEI. The CDR3 totals 13 residues. Trimming removed 7 bases from V and 5 bases from J, with 14 bases in between.

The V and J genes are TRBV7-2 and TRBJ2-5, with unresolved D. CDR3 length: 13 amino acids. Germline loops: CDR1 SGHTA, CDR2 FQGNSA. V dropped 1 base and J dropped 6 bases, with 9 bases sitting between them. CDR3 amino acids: CASSLGIGKTQYF. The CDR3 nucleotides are TGTGCCAGCAGCTTAGGAATTGGAAAGACCCAGTACTTC.

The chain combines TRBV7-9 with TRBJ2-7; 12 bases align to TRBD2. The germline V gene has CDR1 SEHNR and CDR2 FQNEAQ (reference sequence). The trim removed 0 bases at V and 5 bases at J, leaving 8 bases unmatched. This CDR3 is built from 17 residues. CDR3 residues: CASSLAVTSGSGHEQYF. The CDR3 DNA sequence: TGTGCCAGCAGCTTAGCGGTGACTAGCGGGAGTGGCCACGAGCAGTACTTC.

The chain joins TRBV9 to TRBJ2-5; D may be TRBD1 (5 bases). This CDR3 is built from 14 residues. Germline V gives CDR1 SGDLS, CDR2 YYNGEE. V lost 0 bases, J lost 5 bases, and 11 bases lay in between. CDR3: CASSVAQGQETQYF. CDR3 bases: TGTGCCAGCAGCGTAGCTCAGGGCCAGGAGACCCAGTACTTC.

CDR3 sequence: CASSLTMSASYSGANVLTF. CDR3 coding DNA: TGTGCCAGCAGCTTAACGATGTCAGCTTCCTACTCTGGGGCCAACGTCCTGACTTTC. The chain employs TRBV7-3 and TRBJ2-6; no firm D call. The CDR3 loop spans 19 amino acids. The V end lost 0 bases, the J end lost 0 bases, and 15 bases lay between the germline ends. Germline V gene data show CDR1 as SGHTA and CDR2 as FQGTGA. The entire variable domain, with the rest obtained from reference TRBV7-3 and TRBJ2-6, is as follows: GAGVSQTPSNKVTEKGKYVELRCDPISGHTALYWYRQSLGQGPEFLIYFQGTGAADDSGLPNDRFFAVRPEGSVSTLKIQRTERGDSAVYLCASSLTMSASYSGANVLTFGAGSRLTVL.

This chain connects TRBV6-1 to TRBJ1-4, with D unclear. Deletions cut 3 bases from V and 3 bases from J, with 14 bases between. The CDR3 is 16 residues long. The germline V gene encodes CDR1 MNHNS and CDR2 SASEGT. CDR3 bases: TGTGCCAGCAGTGATTCGTCAGGCCTCTCTAATGAAAAACTGTTTTTT. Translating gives CASSDSSGLSNEKLFF.

The CDR3 reads CASRGGSRTQYF. CDR3 bases: TGTGCCAGCAGGGGGGGTTCTCGGACGCAGTATTTT. The chain links TRBV2 to TRBJ2-3; tentative D call: TRBD2 (6 bases). The CDR3 has 12 amino acids. V was trimmed by 6 bases and J by 9 bases, leaving 13 bases between them. In germline, CDR1 is SNHLY, CDR2 FYNNEI.

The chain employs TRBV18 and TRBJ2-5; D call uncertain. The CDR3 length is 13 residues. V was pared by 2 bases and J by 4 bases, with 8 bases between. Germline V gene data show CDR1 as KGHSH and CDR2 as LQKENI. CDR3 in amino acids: CASSPLGPETQYF. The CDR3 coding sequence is TGTGCCAGCTCACCATTAGGTCCAGAGACCCAGTACTTC.

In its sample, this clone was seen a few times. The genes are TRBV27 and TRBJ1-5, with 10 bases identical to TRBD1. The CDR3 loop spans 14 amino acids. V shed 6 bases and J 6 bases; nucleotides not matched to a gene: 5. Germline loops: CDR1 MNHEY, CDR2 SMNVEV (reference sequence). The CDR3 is CASSQTGGIQPQHF. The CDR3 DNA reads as TGTGCCAGCAGCCAGACAGGGGGCATTCAGCCCCAGCATTTT.

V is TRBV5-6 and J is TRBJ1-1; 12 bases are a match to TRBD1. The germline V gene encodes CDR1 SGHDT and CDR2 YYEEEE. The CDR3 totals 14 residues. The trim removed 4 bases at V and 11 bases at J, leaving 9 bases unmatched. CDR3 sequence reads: CASSIGTGGAEAFF. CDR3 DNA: TGTGCCAGCAGCATAGGGACAGGGGGCGCGGAGGCTTTCTTT.

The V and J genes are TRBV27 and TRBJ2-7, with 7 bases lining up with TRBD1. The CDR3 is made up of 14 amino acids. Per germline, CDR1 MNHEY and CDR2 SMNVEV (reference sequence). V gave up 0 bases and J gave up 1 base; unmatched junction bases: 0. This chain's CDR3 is CASSLSTGSYEQYF. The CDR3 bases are TGTGCCAGCAGTTTATCGACAGGGTCCTACGAGCAGTACTTC.

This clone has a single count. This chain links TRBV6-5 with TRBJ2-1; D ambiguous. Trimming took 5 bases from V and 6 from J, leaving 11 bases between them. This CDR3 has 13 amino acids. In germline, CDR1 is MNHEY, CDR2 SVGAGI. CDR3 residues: CASSPLGPNEQFF. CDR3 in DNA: TGTGCCAGCAGTCCCCTCGGCCCCAATGAGCAGTTCTTC.

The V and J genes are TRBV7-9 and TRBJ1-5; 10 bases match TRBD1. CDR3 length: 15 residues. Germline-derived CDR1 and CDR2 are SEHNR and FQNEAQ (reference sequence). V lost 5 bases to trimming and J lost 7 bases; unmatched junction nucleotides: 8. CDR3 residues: CASSTGTGALQPQHF. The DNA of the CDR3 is TGTGCCAGCAGCACCGGGACAGGGGCATTACAGCCCCAGCATTTT.

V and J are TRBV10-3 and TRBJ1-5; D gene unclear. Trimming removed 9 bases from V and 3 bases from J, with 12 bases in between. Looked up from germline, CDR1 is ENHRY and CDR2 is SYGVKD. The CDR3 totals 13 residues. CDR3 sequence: CAINSGLNQPQHF. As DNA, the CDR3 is TGTGCCATAAATTCCGGGCTCAATCAGCCCCAGCATTTT.

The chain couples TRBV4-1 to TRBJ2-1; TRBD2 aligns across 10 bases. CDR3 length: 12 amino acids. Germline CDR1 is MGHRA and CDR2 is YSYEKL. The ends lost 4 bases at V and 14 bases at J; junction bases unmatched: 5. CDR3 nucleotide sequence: TGCGCCAGCAGCCCTGATGGGACTAGCGAGTTCTTC. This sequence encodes CASSPDGTSEFF.

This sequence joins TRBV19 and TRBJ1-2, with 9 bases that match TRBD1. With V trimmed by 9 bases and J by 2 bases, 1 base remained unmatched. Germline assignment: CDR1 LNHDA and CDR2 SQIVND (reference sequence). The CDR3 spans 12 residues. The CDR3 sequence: CASDRGNYGYTF. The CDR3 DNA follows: TGTGCCAGCGACAGGGGGAACTATGGCTACACCTTC.

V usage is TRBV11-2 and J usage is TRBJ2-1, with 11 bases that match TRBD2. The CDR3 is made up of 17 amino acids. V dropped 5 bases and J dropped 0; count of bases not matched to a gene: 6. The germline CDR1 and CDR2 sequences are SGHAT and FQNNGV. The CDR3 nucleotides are TGTGCCAGCAGCCCCGTAGCGGGAGGGATCTCCTACAATGAGCAGTTCTTC. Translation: CASSPVAGGISYNEQFF.

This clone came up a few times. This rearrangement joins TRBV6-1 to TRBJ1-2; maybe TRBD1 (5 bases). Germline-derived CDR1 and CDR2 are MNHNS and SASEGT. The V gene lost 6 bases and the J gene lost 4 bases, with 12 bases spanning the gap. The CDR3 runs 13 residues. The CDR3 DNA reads TGTGCCAGCAGGAGGGACGGAAGCTATGGCTACACCTTC. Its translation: CASRRDGSYGYTF.

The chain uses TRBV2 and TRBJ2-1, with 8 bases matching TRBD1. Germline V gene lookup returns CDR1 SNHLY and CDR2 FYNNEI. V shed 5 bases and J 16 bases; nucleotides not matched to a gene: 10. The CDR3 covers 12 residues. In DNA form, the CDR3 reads TGTGCCAGCAGTTCATCGGGACAGGCAGAATTCTTC. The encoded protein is CASSSSGQAEFF.